The 23 T cell receptor beta chains below were found in one sample sequenced in a study of early T cells in non-severe SARS-CoV-2 infection. TCRdb reanalysed the 5' RACE reads using MiXCR and keeps one entry per CDR3 protein. Of approximately 62,000 distinct CDR3 sequences listed, approximately 13% are singletons. The specimen sequenced was whole blood. The receptors come from an adult who was a healthcare worker with PCR-confirmed SARS-CoV-2 infection or an uninfected control (not recorded which).

The table lists this clonotype with a few counts. CDR3 sequence (DNA): TGCGCCAGCAGAGGGACTAGCGGTTCCTACGAGCAGTACTTC. This encodes CASRGTSGSYEQYF. The chain has TRBV10-2 and TRBJ2-7; 11 nucleotides match TRBD2. This CDR3 spans 14 amino acids. The J segment lost 1 base and the V segment lost 6 bases, leaving 2 bases of the junction unmatched. Germline lookup yields CDR1 WSHSY and CDR2 SAAADI.

A few counts support this clonotype. The V gene is TRBV21-1, the J gene TRBJ2-7; TRBD1 is the table's D call and was not checked against the DNA. TRBV21-1 is given as a pseudogene. The CDR3 sequence is 11 residues long. CDR3 DNA: TGTGCCAGCCCTGTAACCTACGAGCAGTACTTC. The encoded protein is CASPVTYEQYF.

This clonotype was seen many times. This chain connects TRBV7-9 to TRBJ2-1, with 8 positions matching TRBD2. The CDR3 loop spans 16 amino acids. The germline V gene has CDR1 SEHNR and CDR2 FQNEAQ (reference sequence). Losses at the gene ends were 2 bases for V and 5 bases for J; bases not matched to a gene: 8. CDR3 residues: CASSLSLAGSNNEQFF. CDR3 coding DNA: TGTGCCAGCAGCTTATCCCTAGCGGGCTCTAACAATGAGCAGTTCTTC.

This clonotype occurred a few times. This chain uses TRBV29-1 with TRBJ2-1, with TRBD2 as a possible D gene (6 bases). Trimming took 4 bases from V and 1 from J, leaving 8 bases between them. Germline loops: CDR1 SQVTM, CDR2 ANQGSEA. The CDR3 totals 13 residues. The CDR3 region is CSVGGNSYNEQFF. CDR3 in DNA: TGCAGCGTTGGCGGGAATTCCTACAATGAGCAGTTCTTC.

This clonotype came up many times. This rearrangement joins TRBV3-1 to TRBJ2-3; a weak D match, TRBD2 (6 bases). This CDR3 has 14 residues. CDR1 is LGHDT, CDR2 YNNKEL, per germline (reference sequence). Trimming stripped 3 bases from V and 10 bases from J, with 17 bases between. The chain's CDR3 is CASSHLEGREAQYF. In DNA form, the CDR3 reads TGTGCCAGCAGCCACCTTGAGGGAAGGGAGGCGCAGTATTTT.

This clonotype was counted ten times or more. This chain links TRBV7-9 with TRBJ2-3; 7 bases align to TRBD1. With 5 bases clipped from V and 6 bases from J, the junction kept 5 bases outside the gene matches. CDR1 is SEHNR and CDR2 is FQNEAQ in the germline V gene (reference sequence). The CDR3 covers 13 residues. The CDR3 sequence: CASSPEQGDTQYF. The CDR3 bases are TGTGCCAGCAGCCCTGAACAGGGGGATACGCAGTATTTT. Complete variable domain (other parts from reference TRBV7-9 and TRBJ2-3): DTGVSQNPRHKITKRGQNVTFRCDPISEHNRLYWYRQTLGQGPEFLTYFQNEAQLEKSRLLSDRFSAERPKGSFSTLEIQRTEQGDSAMYLCASSPEQGDTQYFGPGTRLTVL.

This clonotype was observed many times. This chain uses TRBV20-1 with TRBJ1-2, with a weak D call TRBD1 (5 bases). The CDR3 runs 15 residues. CDR1 and CDR2 (germline): DFQATT, SNEGSKA (reference sequence). V lost 0 bases to trimming and J lost 1 base, with 12 bases between them. CDR3 coding DNA: TGCAGTGCTAGAGATGGGGGGGAAATTAACTATGGCTACACCTTC. Residues: CSARDGGEINYGYTF.

This clonotype came up a few times. The V call is TRBV20-1, the J call TRBJ2-7; 11 nucleotides match TRBD1. V was pared by 6 bases and J by 5 bases, with 9 bases of the junction left unmatched. Germline CDR1 reads DFQATT; CDR2 reads SNEGSKA (reference sequence). CDR3 length equals 14 residues. In nucleotides, the CDR3 is TGCAGTGCCCGCGGACAGGGGGCCGGTGACGAGCAGTACTTC. This sequence encodes CSARGQGAGDEQYF.

A note on this clonotype: A junction end diverges from the germline sequence, so it may reflect a read error. V gene TRBV6-4 combines with J gene TRBJ2-2; D perhaps matches TRBD2 (6 bases). This CDR3 contains 15 residues. In germline, CDR1 is MRHNA, CDR2 SNTAGT. The chain's CDR3 is CASSETSSLVGELFF. Here the CDR3 DNA reads TGTGCCAGCAGCGAAACTAGCTCCCTAGTCGGGGAGCTTTTTTTT.

There are many counts of this clonotype. The CDR3 DNA sequence: TGTGCCAGTCTTGGGGAGCTTAACACCGGGGAGCTGTTTTTT. Its protein product is CASLGELNTGELFF. The chain has TRBV28 and TRBJ2-2, with D possibly TRBD2 on 5 matching bases. The CDR3 sequence is 14 residues long. V dropped 9 bases and J dropped 2 bases, with 13 bases sitting between them. Germline lookup yields CDR1 MDHEN and CDR2 SYDVKM.

The genes are TRBV3-1 and TRBJ2-7; TRBD2 aligns across 10 bases. This CDR3 has 17 residues. Per the germline V gene, CDR1 is LGHDT and CDR2 is YNNKEL (reference sequence). Trimming at V came to 1 base and at J to 2 bases, leaving 8 bases not matched to a gene. CDR3 amino acids: CASSQALAGETPYEQYF. CDR3 DNA: TGTGCCAGCAGCCAAGCCCTAGCGGGGGAAACCCCCTACGAGCAGTACTTC.

This clonotype was detected many times. V and J are TRBV20-1 and TRBJ2-3, with D hard to call. The CDR3 runs to 14 residues. CDR1 is DFQATT and CDR2 is SNEGSKA in the germline V gene (reference sequence). Deletions cut 3 bases from V and 2 bases from J, with 12 bases between. CDR3 nucleotide sequence: TGCAGTGCTAGCGATGCGAGCGCCACAGATACGCAGTATTTT. It codes for CSASDASATDTQYF.

In its sample, this clonotype was seen many times. This chain links TRBV28 with TRBJ2-3; D could derive from TRBD1 or TRBD2 (5 bases each). Per the germline V gene, CDR1 is MDHEN and CDR2 is SYDVKM. V was trimmed by 4 bases and J by 1 base, leaving 15 bases between them. The CDR3 is made up of 16 amino acids. This CDR3 reads CASSSSSGTGTDTQYF. The CDR3 DNA reads TGTGCCAGCAGTTCCTCTTCAGGGACGGGCACAGATACGCAGTATTTT.

This clonotype was counted at least ten times. The rearrangement links TRBV15 to TRBJ1-3; D gene unclear. V was shortened by 5 bases and J by 0 bases, with 8 bases between the two germline ends. The CDR3 consists of 14 residues. Looked up from germline, CDR1 is LNHNV and CDR2 is YYDKDF (reference sequence). The CDR3 region has the DNA TGTGCCACCAGCCCTTCCAGCTCTGGAAACACCATATATTTT. Protein: CATSPSSSGNTIYF.

This clonotype was recorded a few times. The chain couples TRBV14 to TRBJ2-7; D gene ambiguous. CDR3 size: 15 residues. Germline V CDR1 and CDR2: SGHDN, FVKESK. Trimming took off 0 bases at V and 2 bases at J, with 11 bases between the two ends. The DNA of the CDR3 is TGTGCCAGCAGCCAAGACGAAGCCTTACCCTACGAGCAGTACTTC. Its protein product is CASSQDEALPYEQYF.

The table lists this clonotype with many counts. The chain couples TRBV7-2 to TRBJ1-5; D ambiguous. V shed 1 base and J shed 4 bases, with 5 bases lying between them. CDR1 is SGHTA and CDR2 is FQGNSA in the germline V gene. The CDR3 loop spans 13 amino acids. The CDR3 is CASSLGWNQPQHF. The DNA for the CDR3 is TGTGCCAGCAGCTTAGGTTGGAATCAGCCCCAGCATTTT.

The V and J genes are TRBV29-1 and TRBJ1-1, with D maybe TRBD1 (6 bases). From germline, CDR1 is SQVTM and CDR2 ANQGSEA. This CDR3 is 12 amino acids long. The germline V and J ends were trimmed by 4 bases and 3 bases, with 9 bases remaining between them. The chain's CDR3 is CSVARGDTEAFF. DNA for the CDR3: TGCAGCGTTGCGAGGGGGGACACTGAAGCTTTCTTT.

This clonotype was picked up a small number of times. Its ends do not fully match the called genes, so a read error is possible. The rearrangement links TRBV2 to TRBJ1-1; D uncertain. The V gene's germline CDR1 is SNHLY and CDR2 FYNNEI. This CDR3 region has 14 residues. This CDR3 reads CASREAEEDTEAFF. For the CDR3, the DNA is TGTGCCAGCCGTGAGGCAGAAGAGGACACTGAAGCTTTCTTT.

This clonotype has a count of ten or more. The V gene is TRBV12-3 or TRBV12-4, the J gene TRBJ2-3; TRBD2 matches 12 bases. This CDR3 spans 16 amino acids. J gave up 1 base and V 1 base, and 0 bases lay outside the gene matches. CDR3 in amino acids: CASSLGTSGGTDTQYF. As DNA, the CDR3 is TGTGCCAGCAGTTTAGGGACTAGCGGGGGCACAGATACGCAGTATTTT.

Ten or more counts support this clonotype. V is TRBV10-3 and J is TRBJ2-7; 10 positions match TRBD2. Germline V gene lookup returns CDR1 ENHRY and CDR2 SYGVKD. V gave up 0 bases and J gave up 2 bases; unmatched junction bases: 4. The CDR3 is 16 residues long. Here the CDR3 DNA reads TGTGCCATCAGTGAGTCTGCAACTAGCGGGACCTACGAGCAGTACTTC. Its protein product is CAISESATSGTYEQYF.

The CDR3 region has the DNA TGCGCCAGCAGCCGGGCGGGAGCGAGCACAGATACGCAGTATTTT. This codes for CASSRAGASTDTQYF. V gene TRBV5-1 combines with J gene TRBJ2-3, with 7 bases matching TRBD2. Germline assignment: CDR1 SGHRS and CDR2 YFSETQ. This CDR3 is 15 amino acids long. The V gene end was trimmed by 4 bases and the J gene end by 0 bases; junction bases not matched to a gene: 5.

The rearrangement uses TRBV3-1 and TRBJ1-2; 11 bases are shared with TRBD1. The CDR3 extends over 15 amino acids. Germline V gene sequence: CDR1 LGHDT, CDR2 YNNKEL (reference sequence). V lost 4 bases and J lost 4; bases outside the gene matches: 5. The CDR3 loop reads CASSPRDRGAYGYTF. CDR3 in DNA: TGTGCCAGCAGCCCACGGGACAGGGGGGCCTATGGCTACACCTTC. The full variable domain, rest sourced from reference TRBV3-1 and TRBJ1-2, is DTAVSQTPKYLVTQMGNDKSIKCEQNLGHDTMYWYKQDSKKFLKIMFSYNNKELIINETVPNRFSPKSPDKAHLNLHINSLELGDSAVYFCASSPRDRGAYGYTFGSGTRLTVV.

The table lists this clonotype with a few counts. The chain employs TRBV7-2 and TRBJ2-7; TRBD2 agrees at 12 bases. CDR3 length: 15 residues. Germline CDR1 is SGHTA and CDR2 is FQGNSA. The V and J ends lost 5 bases and 4 bases, in that order; junction bases with no gene match: 6. This chain's CDR3 is CASSLWGLAGYEQYF. The CDR3 bases are TGTGCCAGCAGCCTCTGGGGACTAGCGGGTTACGAGCAGTACTTC.